One and the same sample provided the 13 T cell receptor beta chains below, sequenced in a study of tumor and adjacent non-tumor tissue in lung cancer. The template was RNA from unsorted bulk tissue. TCRbeta libraries were built with three rounds of nested PCR, modified from ARM-PCR. TCRdb reanalysed the multiplex PCR reads using MiXCR and keeps one entry per CDR3 protein. The data show about 85,000 distinct CDR3 sequences, with around two thirds seen just once and 15% held by the top ten. The sequenced sample was lung tumor tissue. Receptor source: a man in his sixties or seventies with non-small cell lung cancer.

Of note for this clonotype: Germline is not matched at one junction end, which may reflect a read error. In nucleotides, the CDR3 is TGCGCCAGCAGTAATTCAGACTTATATGGCCACACCTTC. It is translated as CASSNSDLYGHTF. The chain couples TRBV10-2 to TRBJ1-2; D is ambiguous. CDR3 length: 13 residues. Germline CDR1 reads WSHSY; CDR2 reads SAAADI.

This chain joins TRBV20-1 and TRBJ2-3; 7 bases match TRBD2. In germline, CDR1 is DFQATT, CDR2 SNEGSKA (reference sequence). After removal of 6 bases from V and 8 bases from J, the junction contained 14 bases not matched to a gene. There are 14 residues in the CDR3. The DNA of the CDR3 is TGCAGTGCACCCCCGGGACTAATGGACGGTACGCAGTATTTT. Residues: CSAPPGLMDGTQYF.

The chain joins TRBV28 to TRBJ2-7; D might be TRBD1 or TRBD2, each matching 5 bases. The CDR3 spans 15 residues. With 5 bases removed from V and 2 bases from J, the gap between germline ends came to 16 bases. The germline V gene has CDR1 MDHEN and CDR2 SYDVKM. The CDR3 loop reads CASSTGRTSTYEQYF. CDR3 nucleotide sequence: TGTGCCAGCAGTACGGGACGGACGAGTACCTACGAGCAGTACTTC.

The sample holds many counts of this clonotype. The chain employs TRBV6-5 and TRBJ2-4; D not certain. Trimming removed 4 bases from V and 1 base from J, with 11 bases in between. CDR1 and CDR2 (germline): MNHEY, SVGAGI. This CDR3 comprises 15 residues. The CDR3 is CASSSSVMAKNIQYF. The CDR3 DNA reads TGTGCCAGCAGTTCCTCCGTTATGGCCAAAAACATTCAGTACTTC.

Remarks on this clonotype: Germline is not matched at one junction end, which may reflect a read error. The V and J genes are TRBV14 and TRBJ2-2; D not certain. From germline, CDR1 is SGHDN and CDR2 FVKESK. The CDR3 runs to 15 residues. CDR3 sequence reads: CACSQDRTYTGELFF. CDR3 coding DNA: TGTGCCTGCAGCCAAGACCGGACCTACACCGGGGAGCTGTTTTTT. The whole variable domain, filled in from reference TRBV14 and TRBJ2-2, reads EAGVTQFPSHSVIEKGQTVTLRCDPISGHDNLYWYRRVMGKEIKFLLHFVKESKQDESGMPNNRFLAERTGGTYSTLKVQPAELEDSGVYFCACSQDRTYTGELFFGEGSRLTVL.

Details on this clonotype: Relative to the germline gene, one junction end is altered; a read error may explain this. The genes are TRBV11-2 and TRBJ2-7, with D perhaps TRBD1 or TRBD2 (5 bases each). Germline V gene sequence: CDR1 SGHAT, CDR2 FQNNGV. The CDR3 runs 15 residues. The CDR3 spells CASTLVSGGSYEQYF. DNA for the CDR3: TGTGCCAGCACCTTAGTTTCTGGGGGCTCCTACGAGCAGTACTTC.

In its sample, this clonotype was seen once. The J gene is TRBJ2-1, the V gene TRBV7-9; tentatively, D is TRBD2 (7 bases). This CDR3 is built from 18 residues. Trimming took off 0 bases at V and 3 bases at J, with 18 bases between the two ends. Germline V gene data show CDR1 as SEHNR and CDR2 as FQNEAQ (reference sequence). The CDR3 is CASSLAGGAGDNYNEQFF. Here the CDR3 DNA reads TGTGCCAGCAGCTTAGCAGGCGGCGCGGGGGACAACTACAATGAGCAGTTCTTC. The whole variable domain, remainder taken from reference TRBV7-9 and TRBJ2-1, is DTGVSQNPRHKITKRGQNVTFRCDPISEHNRLYWYRQTLGQGPEFLTYFQNEAQLEKSRLLSDRFSAERPKGSFSTLEIQRTEQGDSAMYLCASSLAGGAGDNYNEQFFGPGTRLTVL.

This clonotype showed up many times. The genes are TRBV6-6 and TRBJ2-3, with TRBD1 matching 10 bases. The germline V gene encodes CDR1 MNHNY and CDR2 SVGAGI (reference sequence). Trimming cost V 4 bases and J 4 bases; bases outside gene matches: 8. This CDR3 comprises 16 residues. CDR3 in DNA: TGTGCCAGCAGTTCGCTCGGGACAGGGGAACCAGATACGCAGTATTTT. Its translation: CASSSLGTGEPDTQYF.

With regard to this clonotype: The conserved final phenylalanine or tryptophan is absent from the CDR3, which likely points to a read error. The chain has TRBV6-5 and TRBJ2-4; 7 positions match TRBD1. With V trimmed by 5 bases and J by 0 bases, 7 bases remained unmatched. Germline assignment: CDR1 MNHEY and CDR2 SVGAGI. The CDR3 consists of 16 residues. CDR3: CASSIHPGGAKNIQYL. CDR3 DNA sequence: TGTGCCAGCAGTATACACCCAGGGGGAGCCAAAAACATTCAGTACCTC.

On this clonotype: A much larger clonotype is one base distant, so this may be a read error. This sequence joins TRBV28 and TRBJ1-4; weak D call: TRBD1 (6 bases). Germline V gives CDR1 MDHEN, CDR2 SYDVKM. Trimming removed 8 bases at V and 8 bases at J, with 21 bases between. This CDR3 comprises 15 residues. CDR3 nucleotide sequence: TGTGCCAGCGGTCCCTCTGGGGGGGCTCGGGAAAAACTGTTTTTT. The encoded protein is CASGPSGGAREKLFF.

Notes on this clonotype: A read error may account for a junction end that differs from germline. V and J are TRBV11-2 and TRBJ2-5, with TRBD2 as a possible D gene (5 bases). The CDR3 runs to 14 residues. Germline V lookup: CDR1 SGHAT, CDR2 FQNNGV. The CDR3 nucleotides read TGTGCCAGCAACCCACCTGGAGGTCAAGAGACCCAGTGCTTC. Its translation is CASNPPGGQETQCF.

To note about this clonotype: Germline is not matched at one junction end, which may reflect a read error. The gene calls are TRBV11-2 and TRBJ2-6; 7 bases match TRBD1. Germline CDR1 reads SGHAT; CDR2 reads FQNNGV. The CDR3 runs to 19 residues. The CDR3 region is CASSSPRGRGGSGANDLTF. CDR3 in DNA: TGTGCTAGCAGCTCCCCGAGGGGAAGAGGGGGCTCTGGGGCCAATGACCTAACTTTC.

As to this clonotype: The conserved closing phenylalanine or tryptophan is absent in this CDR3, likely reflecting a read error. J is TRBJ2-5 and V is TRBV4-2; 7 bases are a match to TRBD2. The CDR3 contains 16 residues. The germline gives CDR1 LGHNA, CDR2 YNFKEQ. The ends lost 0 bases at V and 5 bases at J; junction bases unmatched: 9. The CDR3 coding sequence is TGTGCCAGCAGCCAAGAGTTGATTAGCGGGTGCGAGACCCAGTACCTC. It specifies CASSQELISGCETQYL.